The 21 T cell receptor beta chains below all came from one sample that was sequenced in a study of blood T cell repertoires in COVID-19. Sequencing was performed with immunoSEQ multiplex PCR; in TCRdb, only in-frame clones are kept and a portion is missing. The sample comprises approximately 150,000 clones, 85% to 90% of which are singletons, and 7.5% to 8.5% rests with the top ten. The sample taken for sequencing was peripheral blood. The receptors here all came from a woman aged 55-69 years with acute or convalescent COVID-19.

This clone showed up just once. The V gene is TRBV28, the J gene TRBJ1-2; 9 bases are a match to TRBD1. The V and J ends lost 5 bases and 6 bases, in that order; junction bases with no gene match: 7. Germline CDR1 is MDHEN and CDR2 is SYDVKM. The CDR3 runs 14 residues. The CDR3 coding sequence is TGTGCCAGCAGTCTAACAGGGGGCTTAGATGGCTACACCTTC. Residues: CASSLTGGLDGYTF.

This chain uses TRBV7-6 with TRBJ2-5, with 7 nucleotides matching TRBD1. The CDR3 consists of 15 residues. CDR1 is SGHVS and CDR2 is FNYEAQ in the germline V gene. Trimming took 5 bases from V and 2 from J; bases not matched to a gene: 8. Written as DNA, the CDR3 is TGTGCCAGCAGCCCTAGCTCGGGACAGCAAGAGACCCAGTACTTC. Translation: CASSPSSGQQETQYF.

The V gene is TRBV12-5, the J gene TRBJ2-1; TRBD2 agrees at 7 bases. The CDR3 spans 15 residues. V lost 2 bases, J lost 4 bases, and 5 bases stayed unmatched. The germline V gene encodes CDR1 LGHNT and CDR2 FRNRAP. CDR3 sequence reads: CASGLYGGLYNEQFF. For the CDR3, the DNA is TGTGCTAGTGGTTTGTACGGGGGGTTATACAATGAGCAGTTCTTC.

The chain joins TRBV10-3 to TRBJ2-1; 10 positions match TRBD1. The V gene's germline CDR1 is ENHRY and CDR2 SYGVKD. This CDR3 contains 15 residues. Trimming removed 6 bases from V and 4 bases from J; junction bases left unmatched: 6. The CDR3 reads CAIRAPGQGYNEQFF. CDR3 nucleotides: TGTGCCATCAGAGCCCCGGGACAGGGGTACAATGAGCAGTTCTTC.

The chain's CDR3 is CATRGQLNQPQHF. As DNA, the CDR3 is TGTGCCACCCGGGGACAGCTCAATCAGCCCCAGCATTTT. The V call is TRBV15, the J call TRBJ1-5; 7 bases are a match to TRBD1. The CDR3 length is 13 residues. Unmatched junction bases numbered 4, after V lost 8 bases and J lost 3 bases. Germline-derived CDR1 and CDR2 are LNHNV and YYDKDF (reference sequence). Drawing the rest from reference TRBV15 and TRBJ1-5, the complete variable domain is DAMVIQNPRYQVTQFGKPVTLSCSQTLNHNVMYWYQQKSSQAPKLLFHYYDKDFNNEADTPDNFQSRRPNTSFCFLDIRSPGLGDTAMYLCATRGQLNQPQHFGDGTRLSIL.

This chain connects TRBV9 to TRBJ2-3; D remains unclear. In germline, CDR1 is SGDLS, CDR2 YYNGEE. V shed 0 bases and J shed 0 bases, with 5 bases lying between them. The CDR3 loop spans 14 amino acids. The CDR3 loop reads CASSVAVSTDTQYF. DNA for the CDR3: TGTGCCAGCAGCGTAGCCGTAAGCACAGATACGCAGTATTTT.

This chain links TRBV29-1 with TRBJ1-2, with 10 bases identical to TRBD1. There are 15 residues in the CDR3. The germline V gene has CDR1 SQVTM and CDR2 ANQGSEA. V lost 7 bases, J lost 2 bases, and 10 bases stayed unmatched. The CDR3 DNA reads TGCAGCGGTCTCAGCCCGGGACAGGGGAACTATGGCTACACCTTC. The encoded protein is CSGLSPGQGNYGYTF.

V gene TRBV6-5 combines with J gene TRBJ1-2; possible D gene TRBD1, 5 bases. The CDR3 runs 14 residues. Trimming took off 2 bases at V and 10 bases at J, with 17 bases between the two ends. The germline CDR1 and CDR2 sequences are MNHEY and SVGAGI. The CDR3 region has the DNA TGTGCCAGCAGTTACGGTGCAGGGCAAAAAGACTACACCTTC. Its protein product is CASSYGAGQKDYTF.

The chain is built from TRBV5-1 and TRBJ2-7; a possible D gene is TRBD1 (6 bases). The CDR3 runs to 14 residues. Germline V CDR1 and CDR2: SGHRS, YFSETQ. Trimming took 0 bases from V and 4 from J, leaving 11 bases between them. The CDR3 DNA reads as TGCGCCAGCAGCTTGGGGGGCCAGGGGTACGAGCAGTACTTC. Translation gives CASSLGGQGYEQYF.

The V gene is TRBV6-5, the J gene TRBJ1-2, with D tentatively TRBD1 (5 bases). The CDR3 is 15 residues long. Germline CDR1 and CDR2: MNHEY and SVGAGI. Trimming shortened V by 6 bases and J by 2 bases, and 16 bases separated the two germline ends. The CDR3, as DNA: TGTGCCAGCAGCCTACGCTCAGGGAGGAACTATGGCTACACCTTC. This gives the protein CASSLRSGRNYGYTF.

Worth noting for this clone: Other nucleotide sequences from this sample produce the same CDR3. The CDR3 DNA sequence: TGTGCCAGCAGAACGGGTTCCTACGAGCAGTACTTC. Its translation is CASRTGSYEQYF. The V gene is TRBV6-5, the J gene TRBJ2-7; no reliable D call. Trimming cost V 6 bases and J 1 base, with 7 bases left between them. Per the germline V gene, CDR1 is MNHEY and CDR2 is SVGAGI. CDR3 size: 12 residues.

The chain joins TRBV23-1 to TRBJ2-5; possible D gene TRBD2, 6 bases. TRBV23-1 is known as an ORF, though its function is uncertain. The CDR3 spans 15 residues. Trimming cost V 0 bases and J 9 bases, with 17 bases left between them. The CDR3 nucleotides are TGCGCCAGCAGTCAATCGCGACACCCCGGCGGGGCCCAGTACTTC. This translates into CASSQSRHPGGAQYF.

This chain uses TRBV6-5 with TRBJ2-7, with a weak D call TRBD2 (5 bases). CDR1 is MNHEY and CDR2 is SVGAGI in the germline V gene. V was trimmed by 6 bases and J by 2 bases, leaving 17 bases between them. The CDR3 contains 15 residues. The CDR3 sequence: CASRAVSQGTYEQYF. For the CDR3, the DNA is TGTGCCAGCAGAGCGGTAAGTCAAGGGACCTACGAGCAGTACTTC.

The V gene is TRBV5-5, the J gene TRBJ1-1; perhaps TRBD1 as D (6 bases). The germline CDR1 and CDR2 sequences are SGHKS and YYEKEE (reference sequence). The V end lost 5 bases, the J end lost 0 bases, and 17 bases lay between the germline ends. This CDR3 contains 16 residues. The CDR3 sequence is CASSLARGSLNTEAFF. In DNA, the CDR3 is TGTGCCAGCAGTCTGGCGAGGGGGAGCTTGAACACTGAAGCTTTCTTT.

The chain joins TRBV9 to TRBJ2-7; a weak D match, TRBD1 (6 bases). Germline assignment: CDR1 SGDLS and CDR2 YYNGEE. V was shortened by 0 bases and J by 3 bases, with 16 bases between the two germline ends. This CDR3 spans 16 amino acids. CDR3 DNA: TGTGCCAGCAGCGTAGATTCAGGCCAGGGGTACTACGAGCAGTACTTC. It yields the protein CASSVDSGQGYYEQYF.

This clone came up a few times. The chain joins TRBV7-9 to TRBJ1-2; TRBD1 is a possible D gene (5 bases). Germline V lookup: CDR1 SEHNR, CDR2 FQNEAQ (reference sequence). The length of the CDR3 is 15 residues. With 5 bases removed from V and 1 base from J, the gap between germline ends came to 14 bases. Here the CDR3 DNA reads TGTGCCAGCAGCCCCCCGGACACATTTAACTATGGCTACACCTTC. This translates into CASSPPDTFNYGYTF.

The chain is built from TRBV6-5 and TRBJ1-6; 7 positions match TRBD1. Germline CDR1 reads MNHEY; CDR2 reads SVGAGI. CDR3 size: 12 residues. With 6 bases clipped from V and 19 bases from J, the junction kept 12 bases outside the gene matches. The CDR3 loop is CASSPGGGGDHF. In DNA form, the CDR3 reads TGTGCCAGCAGCCCCGGCGGAGGGGGCGATCACTTT.

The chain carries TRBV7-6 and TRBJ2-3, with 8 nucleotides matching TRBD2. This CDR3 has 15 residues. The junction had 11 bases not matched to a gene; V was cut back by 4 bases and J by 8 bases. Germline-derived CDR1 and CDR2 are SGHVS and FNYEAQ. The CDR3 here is CASSSGAGGKGTQYF. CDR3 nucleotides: TGTGCCAGCAGCTCTGGGGCGGGGGGAAAGGGTACGCAGTATTTT.

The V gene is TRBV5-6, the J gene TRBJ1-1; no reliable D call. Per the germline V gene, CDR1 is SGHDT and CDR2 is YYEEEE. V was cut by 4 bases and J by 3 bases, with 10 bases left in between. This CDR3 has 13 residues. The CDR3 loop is CASSSTVYTEAFF. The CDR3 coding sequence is TGTGCCAGCAGCAGTACAGTGTACACTGAAGCTTTCTTT.

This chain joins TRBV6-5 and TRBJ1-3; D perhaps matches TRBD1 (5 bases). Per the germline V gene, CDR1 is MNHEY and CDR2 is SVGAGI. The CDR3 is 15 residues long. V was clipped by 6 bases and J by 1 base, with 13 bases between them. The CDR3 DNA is TGTGCCAGCAGGGCCCCGGGGGGTTCTGGAAACACCATATATTTT. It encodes CASRAPGGSGNTIYF.

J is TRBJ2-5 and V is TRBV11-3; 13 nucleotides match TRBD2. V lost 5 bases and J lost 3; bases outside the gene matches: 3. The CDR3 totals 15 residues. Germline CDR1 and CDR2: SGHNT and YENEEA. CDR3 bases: TGTGCCAGCAGCAAAGGGACTAGCGGGGAAGAGACCCAGTACTTC. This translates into CASSKGTSGEETQYF.